This TCR beta chain comes out of a study of technical replicates of blood from several donors (dated by TCRdb to about 2017). The CDR3 spans 14 residues, from the cysteine through the phenylalanine. The sequence is cut down to CDR3 DNA, 42 bases in frame from base 1. Looking up the germline V gene yields CDR1 SNHLY and CDR2 FYNNEI. V and J are trimmed by 3 bases and 8 bases, and the gene matches miss 4 bases of the junction. Library generation was performed with the immunoSEQ multiplex PCR assay. TCRdb mirrors the immuneACCESS table, restricted to in-frame sequences. Some clones are absent from its copies; in checked studies, under half trace to an unresolved V gene, and the reason for the others is unknown. The table for this sample lists approximately 76,000 clones; approximately 83% of them were counted only once. Roughly 4.8% of the sample goes to the ten largest clones. About this clone: Its antigen is unknown. No base quality information exists; no much larger clone differs at one position.

The rearranged chain carries TRBV2 and TRBJ1-4; 9 bases in the middle match TRBD1. This receptor was obtained from a human donor in good health. Some clones in this sample may be carry-over from other donors' samples. Sequenced: PBMCs. The sequenced DNA is TGTGCCAGCAGTGATTGGACAGGGGTGGAAAAACTGTTTTTT. This encodes CASSDWTGVEKLFF.